The rows below give T cell receptor beta chains drawn from one sample of a study of CD8+ T cells in alopecia areata. The repertoire was sequenced with immunoSEQ multiplex PCR; TCRdb's copy has only in-frame clones and lacks some. This sample has over 50,000 clones, with about 44% found just once. Sequences were derived from CD8+ T cells sorted from blood, sampled at week 0. The receptors originated from a human donor with alopecia areata. The CDR3 runs from the conserved cysteine through the conserved F or W. Fields, in order: V gene, D gene, clone size, J gene, CDR3 protein, CDR3 DNA. D genes are given only for firm matches. Some rows mark clone size as missing; the rest say once, few, many or name a class of expanded clone.

>TRBV29-1|-|-|TRBJ1-2
CSVPQAGYTF
TGCAGCGTACCGCAAGCGGGCTACACCTTC
>TRBV29-1|-|many|TRBJ2-2
CSVVKASGELFF
TGCAGCGTTGTAAAGGCGTCCGGGGAGCTGTTTTTT
>TRBV29-1|-|few|TRBJ1-2
CSAGRELVQDDGYTF
TGCAGCGCTGGTCGGGAGCTAGTACAGGATGATGGCTACACCTTC
>TRBV9|TRBD1|-|TRBJ1-2
CASSVGQGDSGYTF
TGTGCCAGCAGCGTAGGACAGGGTGACTCTGGCTACACCTTC
>TRBV7-2|-|-|TRBJ2-3
CASSLVVFDSTDTQYF
TGTGCCAGCAGCTTGGTTGTTTTCGACAGCACAGATACGCAGTATTTT
>TRBV6-1|TRBD1|-|TRBJ1-5
CASSSTGTHWPQHF
TGTGCCAGCAGTTCGACAGGGACCCATTGGCCCCAGCATTTT
>TRBV27|-|-|TRBJ2-1
CASSLAGRHLNNEQFF
TGTGCCAGCAGTTTAGCGGGAAGACACCTAAACAATGAGCAGTTCTTC
>TRBV7-9|-|-|TRBJ2-1
CASTPRAPKNYNEQFF
TGTGCCAGCACCCCCCGAGCCCCAAAGAACTACAATGAGCAGTTCTTC
>TRBV29-1|-|-|TRBJ1-2
CSVESDGPYGYTF
TGCAGCGTTGAATCGGACGGTCCCTATGGCTACACCTTC
>TRBV29-1|-|few|TRBJ2-5
CSVVSLDPRYQETQYF
TGCAGCGTTGTGTCCCTCGACCCCCGGTACCAAGAGACCCAGTACTTC
>TRBV5-4|-|few|TRBJ1-2
CASSSGSLGGYTF
TGTGCCAGCAGCTCAGGGTCCCTCGGTGGCTACACCTTC
>TRBV9|-|-|TRBJ2-3
CASSVVSTDTQYF
TGTGCCAGCAGCGTAGTAAGCACAGATACGCAGTATTTT
>TRBV19|TRBD1|few|TRBJ2-4
CASSIDRTGATGVAKNIQYF
TGTGCCAGTAGTATAGATCGGACGGGGGCGACAGGGGTAGCCAAAAACATTCAGTACTTC
>TRBV28|TRBD1|-|TRBJ1-1
CASSWEGARSEAFF
TGTGCCAGCAGTTGGGAGGGGGCGCGTTCTGAAGCTTTCTTT
>TRBV19|-|-|TRBJ2-1
CASSIELAGWANEQFF
TGTGCCAGTAGTATAGAGTTGGCGGGATGGGCCAATGAGCAGTTCTTC
>TRBV4-3|TRBD1|few|TRBJ2-7
CASSQGQGDYEQYF
TGCGCCAGCAGCCAAGGACAGGGGGACTACGAGCAGTACTTC
>TRBV27|TRBD1|once|TRBJ1-4
CASSPGQVSKKLFF
TGTGCCAGCAGCCCGGGACAGGTTTCCAAAAAACTGTTTTTT
>TRBV7-9|-|-|TRBJ2-7
CASSLVTLAPYEQYF
TGTGCCAGCAGCTTAGTTACACTTGCCCCCTACGAGCAGTACTTC
>TRBV7-9|-|few|TRBJ2-7
CASSLTVEQYF
TGTGCCAGCAGCTTGACAGTTGAGCAGTACTTC
>TRBV5-1|-|-|TRBJ2-3
CASSLLALGTDTQYF
TGCGCCAGCAGCTTGTTGGCGTTGGGCACAGATACGCAGTATTTT
>TRBV5-6|-|-|TRBJ1-1
CASNLGRARPEAFF
TGTGCCAGCAACCTCGGGAGGGCGCGCCCCGAAGCTTTCTTT
>TRBV29-1|TRBD1|many|TRBJ2-7
CSIGQGGEQYF
TGCAGCATTGGACAGGGGGGCGAGCAGTACTTC
>TRBV6-5|-|-|TRBJ2-7
CASSYSGSGAYEQYF
TGTGCCAGCAGTTACTCGGGTAGCGGCGCCTACGAGCAGTACTTC
>TRBV6-5|TRBD1|few|TRBJ2-7
CATGQGHEQYF
TGTGCCACCGGACAGGGCCACGAGCAGTACTTC
>TRBV7-9|TRBD1|few|TRBJ1-4
CASSLPRTGVDYEKLFF
TGTGCCAGCAGCCTACCTCGGACAGGGGTTGATTACGAAAAACTGTTTTTT
>TRBV9|TRBD2|few|TRBJ2-7
CASSEFGLADNYEQYF
TGTGCCAGCAGCGAGTTCGGACTAGCGGATAACTACGAGCAGTACTTC